This TCR beta chain came from a study of blood T cell repertoires in COVID-19 (dated by TCRdb to the early 2020s). About the full investigation: Collaborator samples came from the United States, Italy and Spain and covered acute and convalescent phases of COVID-19. Where available, HLA class I and class II types were obtained from metadata supplied by the sample provider rather than from assay-based typing. The repertoires were released in a freely available public database meant as a resource for research on the immune response to SARS-CoV-2. The dataset comprised deeply sampled blood TCRbeta repertoires from subjects exposed to, actively infected with, or recovered from COVID-19. The material from the prospective study consisted of cDNA or gDNA derived from T cells, B-cell-depleted T cells, or PBMCs. The samples were drawn from the first 160 participants of the ongoing ImmuneRACE study and from roughly 1,300 subjects provided by 6 global collaborators. Nearly every sample came with metadata listing a de-identified subject ID, COVID-19 status, age in years and sex.

The paper as a whole reports these results and caveats: Clinical and demographic metadata were provided uncurated, with the amount varying by source and participant.

Regarding this clone: Its specific antigen is unknown. No base qualities exist here, and no much larger clone lies one base off it.

The immunoSEQ Assay, a bias-controlled multiplex PCR, was used to amplify TCRbeta CDR3 regions from genomic DNA. The paper's data handling went like this. The number of nucleated cells in each sample was estimated by amplification of reference gene primers within the assay. To quantify the absolute abundance of each unique TCRbeta CDR3 rearrangement, sequence reads were collapsed and filtered. For each sample, productive Simpson clonality was calculated as the square root of Simpson's diversity index across productive rearrangements. TCRdb mirrors the immuneACCESS table, restricted to in-frame sequences. Some clones are absent from its copies; in checked studies, under half trace to an unresolved V gene, and the reason for the others is unknown. V, J and clone size were drawn from that table, and D and trimming were deduced from the DNA. The sample table holds roughly 100,000 clones, of which about 88% were seen once. The ten biggest clones cover around a sixth of the sample.

Whole blood was collected in K2EDTA tubes by collaborating institutions according to the institutions' own protocols. For TCRbeta analysis, collaborators shipped samples as frozen whole blood, isolated PBMCs, or DNA extracted from either of those sample types. This receptor was obtained from a woman older than 75 with acute or convalescent COVID-19. The sequencing input was peripheral blood.

CDR3 region: CASSLRSPGANVLTF. The sequenced DNA: TGTGCCAGCAGTTTACGGAGCCCCGGGGCCAACGTCCTGACTTTC. The sequence links TRBV27 to TRBJ2-6, with the D gene too uncertain to name. The germline V gene (reference sequence) gives CDR1 as MNHEY and CDR2 as SMNVEV. The CDR3 spans 15 residues, from the cysteine through the phenylalanine. Just the 45-base CDR3 DNA is kept, in frame starting at base 1. V is pared back by 2 bases and J by 4 bases, with 9 bases lying between the germline termini.